The TCR beta chain under discussion was sequenced for a study of T cells expressing NK-cell markers. In germline, CDR1 is SQVTM, CDR2 ANQGSEA. This CDR3 has 11 amino acids. UMIs accompanied the 5'RACE template switching by which TCR beta cDNA was made. TCRdb reprocessed the 5' RACE reads, keeping one entry per CDR3 protein, no DNA. The sample data list some 120,000 distinct CDR3 sequences. This rearrangement joins TRBV29-1 to TRBJ1-1. The sequencing sample was made of blood T cells: a sorted CD56 or NKG2C T cell subset, CD4+ or CD8+ T cells, or bulk PBMC T cells (not recorded which). This TCR derives from a woman aged 18-70 years in good health. CDR3 in amino acids: CSVEDSSPAFF. Together with reference TRBV29-1 and TRBJ1-1, the CDR3 gives the full variable domain: SAVISQKPSRDICQRGTSLTIQCQVDSQVTMMFWYRQQPGQSLTLIATANQGSEATYESGFVIDKFPISRPNLTFSTLTVSNMSPEDSSIYLCSVEDSSPAFFGQGTRLTVV.